This entry lists 20 T cell receptor beta chains sequenced from one sample in a study of cytomegalovirus exposure and HLA in healthy donors. The PCR contained 60 Vbeta and 13 Jbeta primers. TCRdb's table, derived via immunoSEQ multiplex PCR, lists solely in-frame clones and lacks some. The sample has about 82,000 clones, 84% seen once. Sequenced: PBMCs. These receptors all come from a man in his 70s in good health and CMV-seropositive.

J is TRBJ2-5 and V is TRBV28, with D possibly matching TRBD2 (5 bases). The CDR3 has 12 residues. The V gene lost 3 bases and the J gene lost 3 bases, with 5 bases spanning the gap. The germline gives CDR1 MDHEN, CDR2 SYDVKM. In DNA form, the CDR3 reads TGTGCCAGCAGTTTGAGGGAAGAGACCCAGTACTTC. This codes for CASSLREETQYF. Supplemented by reference TRBV28 and TRBJ2-5, the full variable domain reads DVKVTQSSRYLVKRTGEKVFLECVQDMDHENMFWYRQDPGLGLRLIYFSYDVKMKEKGDIPEGYSVSREKKERFSLILESASTNQTSMYLCASSLREETQYFGPGTRLLVL.

A few counts support this clone. This same CDR3 is encoded by further DNA sequences in the sample. This chain links TRBV10-3 with TRBJ1-6; D call uncertain. Per the germline V gene, CDR1 is ENHRY and CDR2 is SYGVKD. The CDR3 totals 13 residues. V gave up 2 bases and J gave up 9 bases, with 8 bases separating them. The CDR3 here is CAISEESGSPLHF. Here the CDR3 DNA reads TGTGCCATCAGTGAGGAGTCAGGTTCACCCCTCCACTTT.

This clone was recorded a few times. This chain links TRBV30 with TRBJ2-1, with a tentative D call TRBD1 (5 bases). This CDR3 comprises 14 residues. Trimming stripped 0 bases from V and 10 bases from J, with 16 bases between. Germline V CDR1 and CDR2: GTSNPN, SVGIG (reference sequence). This CDR3 is CAWSVWQGLKEQFF. DNA of the CDR3: TGTGCCTGGAGTGTATGGCAGGGTTTGAAGGAGCAGTTCTTC.

This chain uses TRBV11-3 with TRBJ2-1; 16 nucleotides match TRBD2. The CDR3 loop spans 15 amino acids. V was pared by 4 bases and J by 8 bases, with 2 bases of the junction left unmatched. Germline lookup yields CDR1 SGHNT and CDR2 YENEEA. CDR3 DNA sequence: TGTGCCAGCAGCTCGGGGACTAGCGGGAGGGATGAGCAGTTCTTC. This codes for CASSSGTSGRDEQFF. Complete variable domain (other parts from reference TRBV11-3 and TRBJ2-1): EAGVVQSPRYKIIEKKQPVAFWCNPISGHNTLYWYLQNLGQGPELLIRYENEEAVDDSQLPKDRFSAERLKGVDSTLKIQPAELGDSAVYLCASSSGTSGRDEQFFGPGTRLTVL.

The chain is built from TRBV11-2 and TRBJ1-2; perhaps TRBD1 as D (6 bases). This CDR3 comprises 14 residues. V lost 1 base, J lost 8 bases, and 14 bases lay in between. Germline CDR1 and CDR2: SGHAT and FQNNGV. The CDR3 nucleotides are TGTGCCAGCAGCTTAGCAAGCAGGGGAACAGGCTACACCTTC. Translated, it gives CASSLASRGTGYTF.

The V gene is TRBV29-1, the J gene TRBJ2-2; D is perhaps TRBD2 (6 bases). Trimming stripped 5 bases from V and 4 bases from J, with 14 bases between. The CDR3 sequence is 14 residues long. Germline V gives CDR1 SQVTM, CDR2 ANQGSEA. CDR3 region: CSVRGVGGTGELFF. CDR3 bases: TGCAGCGTTCGGGGAGTGGGGGGCACCGGGGAGCTGTTTTTT.

This chain links TRBV30 with TRBJ1-2; 7 nucleotides line up with TRBD1. The V gene's germline CDR1 is GTSNPN and CDR2 SVGIG (reference sequence). The CDR3 has 18 residues. Trimming removed 0 bases from V and 4 bases from J; junction bases left unmatched: 17. The CDR3 bases are TGTGCCTGGAGTGTATTTGTCAGGGGGAAGATATATTTCTATGGCTACACCTTC. Protein: CAWSVFVRGKIYFYGYTF.

The CDR3 DNA reads TGTGCCATCAGTGGGGGACTAGCGGGGAACTACGAGCAGTACTTC. It is translated as CAISGGLAGNYEQYF. The chain links TRBV10-3 to TRBJ2-5, with 13 bases lining up with TRBD2. The end of the DNA is better explained by TRBJ2-7, so the J call may be wrong. Germline CDR1 reads ENHRY; CDR2 reads SYGVKD. The CDR3 extends over 15 amino acids.

V usage is TRBV11-3 and J usage is TRBJ2-3; 8 bases are a match to TRBD1. Germline assignment: CDR1 SGHNT and CDR2 YENEEA. The CDR3 covers 19 residues. Losses at the gene ends were 5 bases for V and 5 bases for J; bases not matched to a gene: 21. This chain's CDR3 is CASSLLARNPRGHKDTQYF. CDR3 coding DNA: TGTGCCAGCAGCCTCTTGGCCCGGAACCCCAGGGGGCATAAAGATACGCAGTATTTT.

This chain uses TRBV21-1 with TRBJ1-5. TRBV21-1 is flagged as a pseudogene. The CDR3 length is 13 residues. In DNA, the CDR3 is TGTGCCAGCATCCTGCGCCCGAATCAGCCCCAGCATTTT. The encoded protein is CASILRPNQPQHF.

The V gene is TRBV2, the J gene TRBJ1-1; no firm D call. Per germline, CDR1 SNHLY and CDR2 FYNNEI. V lost 6 bases, J lost 2 bases, and 10 bases lay in between. The CDR3 consists of 13 residues. CDR3 sequence reads: CASRPTENTEAFF. As DNA, the CDR3 is TGTGCCAGCAGACCCACAGAAAACACTGAAGCTTTCTTT.

J is TRBJ1-2 and V is TRBV28; TRBD1 agrees at 7 bases. Looked up from germline, CDR1 is MDHEN and CDR2 is SYDVKM. The CDR3 is 15 amino acids. With 1 base clipped from V and 2 bases from J, the junction kept 4 bases outside the gene matches. The chain's CDR3 is CASSLLTTGNYGYTF. CDR3 DNA sequence: TGTGCCAGCAGTTTATTAACGACAGGGAACTATGGCTACACCTTC.

V usage is TRBV28 and J usage is TRBJ1-5; D not resolved. This CDR3 is 13 amino acids long. V shed 6 bases and J shed 5 bases, with 11 bases lying between them. Germline CDR1 MDHEN, CDR2 SYDVKM. The CDR3 reads CASSDMADQPQHF. The CDR3 nucleotides read TGTGCCAGCAGCGACATGGCCGATCAGCCCCAGCATTTT.

V usage is TRBV7-8 and J usage is TRBJ2-5; 9 nucleotides line up with TRBD1. CDR1 is SGHVS and CDR2 is FQNEAQ in the germline V gene. Trimming took 3 bases from V and 0 from J; bases not matched to a gene: 2. This CDR3 has 15 residues. The CDR3 spells CASSLGQGYQETQYF. CDR3 DNA sequence: TGTGCCAGCAGCTTGGGACAGGGTTACCAAGAGACCCAGTACTTC.

In regard to this clone: Germline and junction disagree at one end, which may indicate a read error. This rearrangement joins TRBV5-4 to TRBJ2-7, with 7 bases lining up with TRBD2. Germline V CDR1 and CDR2: SGHNT, YYREEE (reference sequence). CDR3 length: 15 residues. This CDR3 reads CASSLGGGSSNEQYF. The CDR3 DNA is TGTGCCAGCAGCTTGGGAGGCGGGAGCTCCAACGAGCAGTACTTC.

The chain joins TRBV4-2 to TRBJ1-1; 11 bases match TRBD1. The length of the CDR3 is 16 residues. Germline-derived CDR1 and CDR2 are LGHNA and YNFKEQ. Unmatched junction bases numbered 8, after V lost 4 bases and J lost 4 bases. This CDR3 is CASSLGQGVGITEAFF. DNA of the CDR3: TGTGCCAGCAGCCTGGGACAGGGGGTTGGGATCACTGAAGCTTTCTTT.

The chain combines TRBV11-2 with TRBJ2-7; 9 bases align to TRBD1. In germline, CDR1 is SGHAT, CDR2 FQNNGV. The CDR3 consists of 15 residues. V shed 5 bases and J 4 bases; nucleotides not matched to a gene: 9. CDR3 nucleotide sequence: TGTGCCAGCAGCCTTGGTGGGACAGGGCCGTACGAGCAGTACTTC. As protein: CASSLGGTGPYEQYF. The variable domain in full, with the rest retrieved from reference TRBV11-2 and TRBJ2-7, is EAGVAQSPRYKIIEKRQSVAFWCNPISGHATLYWYQQILGQGPKLLIQFQNNGVVDDSQLPKDRFSAERLKGVDSTLKIQPAKLEDSAVYLCASSLGGTGPYEQYFGPGTRLTVT.

The CDR3 DNA is TGTGCCAGCACTCAGCTATTGACAGGAGCCTACGAGCAGTACTTC. Translation gives CASTQLLTGAYEQYF. The V and J genes are TRBV2 and TRBJ2-7, with TRBD1 as a possible D gene (6 bases). Per the germline V gene, CDR1 is SNHLY and CDR2 is FYNNEI. V was shortened by 7 bases and J by 2 bases, with 18 bases between the two germline ends. The CDR3 is made up of 15 amino acids.

This chain links TRBV5-4 with TRBJ2-7; 7 bases match TRBD1. Germline V CDR1 and CDR2: SGHNT, YYREEE (reference sequence). Germline trimming cut 4 bases from V and 7 bases from J; bases unmatched to any gene: 8. This CDR3 is 13 amino acids long. This CDR3 reads CASSRDRVGEQYF. The CDR3 DNA is TGTGCCAGCAGCCGAGACAGGGTCGGGGAGCAGTACTTC.

The rearrangement links TRBV5-4 to TRBJ2-2; D gene unclear. Between the trimmed V and J ends, which lost 3 bases and 5 bases, there was a span of 5 bases. Looked up from germline, CDR1 is SGHNT and CDR2 is YYREEE (reference sequence). The CDR3 loop spans 12 amino acids. This CDR3 is CASSSYTGELFF. CDR3 DNA sequence: TGTGCCAGCAGCTCCTATACCGGGGAGCTGTTTTTT.